These T cell receptor beta chains were read from a single sample in a study of blood T cell dynamics during melanoma immunotherapy. Sequencing used immunoSEQ multiplex PCR; TCRdb keeps in-frame clones, though not all of them. The sample holds some 750 clones, roughly four fifths seen once. The source material was CD8+ T cells from blood, sampled from a patient treated with checkpoint blockade. The receptors were gathered from a human donor with melanoma. Both conserved end residues are part of each CDR3. D genes are given only for firm matches. Rows give clone size only sometimes, using once, few, many, or a class for an expanded clone.

size: .; V: TRBV7-2; J: TRBJ2-5; D: .; CDR3: CASSLRVGRVQETQYF; DNA: TGTGCCAGCAGCTTACGGGTCGGACGGGTACAAGAGACCCAGTACTTC
size: .; V: TRBV4-1; J: TRBJ1-1; D: .; CDR3: CASSQSGNTEAFF; DNA: TGCGCCAGCAGCCAATCGGGAAACACTGAAGCTTTCTTT
size: .; V: TRBV6-6; J: TRBJ2-1; D: TRBD2; CDR3: CASSLLAGDNEQFF; DNA: TGTGCCAGCAGTCTTCTAGCGGGAGACAATGAGCAGTTCTTC
size: .; V: TRBV6-5; J: TRBJ2-1; D: .; CDR3: CASSYEGLSYNEQFF; DNA: TGTGCCAGCAGTTATGAGGGGTTAAGCTACAATGAGCAGTTCTTC
size: .; V: TRBV11-2; J: TRBJ2-1; D: .; CDR3: CASSRWRDEQFF; DNA: TGTGCCAGCAGCCGCTGGAGGGATGAGCAGTTCTTC
size: .; V: TRBV27; J: TRBJ2-1; D: TRBD2; CDR3: CASSLVAGGFNEQFF; DNA: TGTGCCAGCAGTTTAGTAGCGGGAGGTTTTAATGAGCAGTTCTTC
size: .; V: TRBV11-2; J: TRBJ2-1; D: TRBD2; CDR3: CASSSILGAGGQQDEQFF; DNA: TGTGCCAGCAGCTCTATACTCGGGGCGGGAGGGCAACAGGATGAGCAGTTCTTC
size: .; V: TRBV27; J: TRBJ2-3; D: TRBD2; CDR3: CASSLLSGRYIDTQYF; DNA: TGTGCCAGCAGTTTACTCAGCGGGAGATATATAGATACGCAGTATTTT
size: .; V: TRBV28; J: TRBJ1-1; D: .; CDR3: CASSLRRTGNTEAFF; DNA: TGTGCCAGCAGTTTACGTCGGACGGGGAACACTGAAGCTTTCTTT
size: .; V: TRBV18; J: TRBJ2-1; D: .; CDR3: CASSPGQYLDNEQFF; DNA: TGTGCCAGCTCACCAGGTCAGTACCTTGACAATGAGCAGTTCTTC
size: .; V: TRBV6-6; J: TRBJ2-7; D: .; CDR3: CASSLGSYEQYF; DNA: TGTGCCAGCAGCCTTGGTTCCTACGAGCAGTACTTC
size: .; V: TRBV6-6; J: TRBJ1-5; D: .; CDR3: CASTEEGGSNQPQHF; DNA: TGTGCCAGCACGGAAGAGGGGGGAAGCAATCAGCCCCAGCATTTT
size: .; V: TRBV28; J: TRBJ2-1; D: .; CDR3: CASSPTNEQFF; DNA: TGTGCCAGCAGTCCTACCAATGAGCAGTTCTTC
size: .; V: TRBV19; J: TRBJ1-1; D: .; CDR3: CASSIYAAGGRIFGDTEAFF; DNA: TGTGCCAGTAGTATCTATGCGGCGGGGGGGCGGATATTTGGGGACACTGAAGCTTTCTTT
size: few; V: TRBV7-7; J: TRBJ2-3; D: .; CDR3: CASSRGLTLDTQYF; DNA: TGTGCTAGCAGCCGGGGACTGACTCTTGATACGCAGTATTTT
size: .; V: TRBV6-6; J: TRBJ2-2; D: .; CDR3: CASSPRLANTGELFF; DNA: TGTGCCAGCAGTCCCAGGCTCGCGAACACCGGGGAGCTGTTTTTT
size: few; V: TRBV27; J: TRBJ1-5; D: TRBD1; CDR3: CASRSGTGGDQPQHF; DNA: TGTGCCAGCAGATCCGGGACAGGGGGCGATCAGCCCCAGCATTTT
size: .; V: TRBV6-5; J: TRBJ2-3; D: TRBD2; CDR3: CASSFTSGTDTQYF; DNA: TGTGCCAGCAGTTTCACTAGCGGCACAGATACGCAGTATTTT
size: .; V: TRBV6-5; J: TRBJ2-1; D: TRBD2; CDR3: CASRSGLGVQFF; DNA: TGTGCCAGCAGATCGGGACTAGGTGTGCAGTTCTTC
size: few; V: TRBV29-1; J: TRBJ2-7; D: TRBD1; CDR3: CSVEGTGGTYEQYF; DNA: TGCAGCGTCGAAGGGACAGGGGGGACCTACGAGCAGTACTTC
size: .; V: TRBV18; J: TRBJ2-5; D: .; CDR3: CASSPPTSFTETQYF; DNA: TGTGCCAGCTCACCACCGACTAGTTTCACTGAGACCCAGTACTTC
size: .; V: TRBV4-1; J: TRBJ2-1; D: TRBD1; CDR3: CASRVDRASYNEQFF; DNA: TGCGCCAGCAGAGTCGACAGGGCGTCCTACAATGAGCAGTTCTTC
size: few; V: TRBV14; J: TRBJ1-1; D: .; CDR3: CASSQDRTNGGETEAFF; DNA: TGTGCCAGCAGCCAAGATCGCACCAATGGGGGCGAAACTGAAGCTTTCTTT
size: few; V: TRBV20-1; J: TRBJ1-1; D: .; CDR3: CSAGHTTEAFF; DNA: TGCAGTGCGGGACACACAACCGAAGCTTTCTTT
size: .; V: TRBV27; J: TRBJ2-7; D: .; CDR3: CATTWGYEQYF; DNA: TGTGCCACCACCTGGGGTTACGAGCAGTACTTC
size: .; V: TRBV2; J: TRBJ1-1; D: .; CDR3: CASRPGAARTNTEAFF; DNA: TGTGCCAGCAGGCCAGGGGCAGCTCGAACGAACACTGAAGCTTTCTTT
size: .; V: TRBV13; J: TRBJ2-7; D: TRBD1; CDR3: CASSLKVLRDSETYEQYF; DNA: TGTGCCAGCAGCTTAAAAGTGCTGAGGGACAGCGAAACCTACGAGCAGTACTTC
size: .; V: TRBV5-6; J: TRBJ2-7; D: .; CDR3: CASSLATGWWGNEQYF; DNA: TGTGCCAGCAGCTTGGCTACAGGGTGGTGGGGTAACGAGCAGTACTTC
size: .; V: TRBV11-1; J: TRBJ2-1; D: TRBD2; CDR3: CASSLQAGVFNEQFF; DNA: TGTGCCAGCAGCTTACAAGCGGGAGTGTTCAATGAGCAGTTCTTC
size: .; V: TRBV2; J: TRBJ2-2; D: TRBD2; CDR3: CASTGVGLNTGELFF; DNA: TGTGCCAGCACCGGGGTGGGACTAAACACCGGGGAGCTGTTTTTT
size: .; V: TRBV6-1; J: TRBJ1-5; D: .; CDR3: CASSYRGGSNQPQHF; DNA: TGTGCCAGCAGCTACCGTGGCGGTAGCAATCAGCCCCAGCATTTT
size: .; V: TRBV7-6; J: TRBJ2-1; D: TRBD2; CDR3: CASSGGASGGRGEQFF; DNA: TGTGCCAGCAGTGGCGGGGCTAGCGGGGGCCGAGGTGAGCAGTTCTTC
size: hyperexpanded; V: TRBV15; J: TRBJ2-2; D: TRBD2; CDR3: CATARLAGLTGELFF; DNA: TGTGCCACCGCGCGACTAGCGGGTTTGACCGGGGAGCTGTTTTTT
size: once; V: TRBV27; J: TRBJ2-1; D: .; CDR3: CASSTVFGGLYNEQFF; DNA: TGTGCCAGCAGTACCGTCTTTGGGGGCCTATACAATGAGCAGTTCTTC
size: .; V: TRBV28; J: TRBJ2-7; D: TRBD2; CDR3: CASSLLSGLAGPSYEQYF; DNA: TGTGCCAGCAGTCTCCTCTCCGGACTAGCGGGCCCCTCCTACGAGCAGTACTTC
size: .; V: TRBV21-1; J: TRBJ2-6; D: .; CDR3: CASATGRTGSSGANVLTF; DNA: TGTGCCAGCGCGACCGGTAGGACAGGGAGCTCTGGGGCCAACGTCCTGACTTTC
size: .; V: TRBV9; J: TRBJ2-7; D: TRBD2; CDR3: CASSAWGGLANEQYF; DNA: TGTGCCAGCAGCGCGTGGGGGGGACTAGCAAACGAGCAGTACTTC
size: once; V: TRBV12-2; J: TRBJ2-3; D: .; CDR3: CASSRITDTQYF; DNA: TGTGCCAGCAGTCGCATCACAGATACGCAGTATTTT
size: .; V: TRBV2; J: TRBJ2-2; D: TRBD1; CDR3: CASRQGVLNTGELFF; DNA: TGTGCCAGCAGACAGGGGGTGCTGAACACCGGGGAGCTGTTTTTT